The clone carrying this T cell receptor beta chain appeared a few times. No antigen is known for it. The CDR3 is 14 residues long. V trimming: 5 bases; J trimming: 0 bases; junction bases outside the gene matches: 3. Germline lookup yields CDR1 DFQATT and CDR2 SNEGSKA (reference sequence). This sample stems from a study of healthy donors' naive CD4 and CD8 T cells. Whole-study findings and limits: Positive CDR3 charge linked to CD4+ cells, negative to CD8+ cells.

A linear amplification protocol produced the TCR libraries from 500 ng of total RNA. Original processing notes: 5 healthy donors contributed around 85,000 sequenced TCR alpha transcripts. TCRdb re-called the reads with MiXCR, one entry per CDR3 protein. The authors' filters were not applied to this entry. The sample carries some 190,000 distinct CDR3 sequences, around 70% recorded once. Material: naive CD4+ and CD8+ T cells sorted from blood, pooled from several donors. The sequence was obtained from a pool of human donors in good health; the sample pools cells from several healthy donors. This chain connects TRBV20-1 to TRBJ2-1; 8 bases line up with TRBD1. CDR3 sequence: CSAPGGSSYNEQFF. The CDR3 coding sequence is TGCAGTGCTCCAGGGGGCAGCTCCTACAATGAGCAGTTCTTC.